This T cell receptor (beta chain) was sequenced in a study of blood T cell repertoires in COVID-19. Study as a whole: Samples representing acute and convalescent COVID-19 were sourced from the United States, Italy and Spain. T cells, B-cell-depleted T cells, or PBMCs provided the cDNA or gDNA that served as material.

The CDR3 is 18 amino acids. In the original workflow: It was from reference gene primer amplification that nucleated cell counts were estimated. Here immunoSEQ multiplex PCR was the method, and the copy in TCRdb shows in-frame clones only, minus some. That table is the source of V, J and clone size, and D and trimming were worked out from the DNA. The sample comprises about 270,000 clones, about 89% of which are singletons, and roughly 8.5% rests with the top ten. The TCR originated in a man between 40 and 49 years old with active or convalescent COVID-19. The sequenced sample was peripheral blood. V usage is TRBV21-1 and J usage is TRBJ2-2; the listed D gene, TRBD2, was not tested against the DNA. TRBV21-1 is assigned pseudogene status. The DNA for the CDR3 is TGTGCCGGGAGGGGGGGCTATGCCACACCTGCTAACACCGGGGAGCTGTTTTTT. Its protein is CAGRGGYATPANTGELFF.